This TCR beta chain was sequenced for a study of blood T cell repertoires in COVID-19. Study context: Donors in the United States, Italy and Spain gave samples during acute or convalescent COVID-19.

Authors' processing steps: Amplifying reference gene primers gave estimates of nucleated cell counts. Assay: immunoSEQ multiplex PCR; the TCRdb copy retains only in-frame clones and omits some. That table supplies the V and J calls and clone size; D and trimming were determined from the DNA. The sample holds about 260,000 clones; 86% are singletons and the top ten take about 10%. Sequencing used peripheral blood. This clonotype was obtained from a man aged 40-55 years who had recovered from COVID-19.

CDR3 region: CASSYSHQETQYF. In DNA form, the CDR3 reads TGTGCCAGCAGCTATAGCCACCAAGAGACCCAGTACTTC. The chain recombines TRBV12-3 or TRBV12-4 with TRBJ2-5, with unresolved D. The CDR3 covers 13 residues. V was shortened by 6 bases and J by 0 bases, with 8 bases between the two germline ends.